The rows below give T cell receptor beta chains drawn from one sample of a study of cytomegalovirus exposure and HLA in healthy donors. Assay: immunoSEQ multiplex PCR; the TCRdb copy retains only in-frame clones and omits some. The sample has approximately 230,000 clones; approximately 84% are singletons. The sample comprised PBMCs. Source of these receptors: a man between 18 and 29 years old in good health and CMV-seropositive. The CDR3 runs from the conserved cysteine through the conserved F or W. D genes are given only for firm matches. Only some rows state a clone size, as once, few, many or a class for expanded clones.

d_call: TRBD1; j_call: TRBJ1-1; clone_size: NA; v_call: TRBV5-1; cdr3_aa: CASSLQTGGTEAFF; cdr3_nt: TGCGCCAGCAGCTTGCAGACAGGGGGCACTGAAGCTTTCTTT
d_call: TRBD2; j_call: TRBJ2-1; clone_size: NA; v_call: TRBV5-1; cdr3_aa: CASSWNVLAGGEVNEQFF; cdr3_nt: TGCGCCAGCAGCTGGAACGTACTAGCGGGAGGAGAGGTCAATGAGCAGTTCTTC
d_call: NA; j_call: TRBJ2-5; clone_size: NA; v_call: TRBV9; cdr3_aa: CASSVGGETQYF; cdr3_nt: TGTGCCAGCAGCGTAGGGGGAGAGACCCAGTACTTC
d_call: TRBD2; j_call: TRBJ2-1; clone_size: NA; v_call: TRBV29-1; cdr3_aa: CSVASGRPWNEQFF; cdr3_nt: TGCAGCGTGGCTAGCGGGAGGCCGTGGAATGAGCAGTTCTTC
d_call: NA; j_call: TRBJ2-7; clone_size: NA; v_call: TRBV19; cdr3_aa: CASSRGGGMDEQYF; cdr3_nt: TGTGCCAGTAGTAGAGGGGGGGGCATGGACGAGCAGTACTTC
d_call: TRBD1; j_call: TRBJ1-5; clone_size: NA; v_call: TRBV28; cdr3_aa: CASTRYPPGQGNSNQPQHF; cdr3_nt: TGTGCCAGCACCCGATACCCACCGGGACAGGGGAATAGCAATCAGCCCCAGCATTTT
d_call: NA; j_call: TRBJ2-5; clone_size: NA; v_call: TRBV7-9; cdr3_aa: CASSKPRGALETQYF; cdr3_nt: TGTGCCAGCAGCAAGCCCCGGGGGGCTCTAGAGACCCAGTACTTC
d_call: TRBD1; j_call: TRBJ1-2; clone_size: NA; v_call: TRBV7-7; cdr3_aa: CASSPLTGDGYTF; cdr3_nt: TGTGCCAGCAGCCCCCTGACAGGGGATGGCTACACCTTC
d_call: NA; j_call: TRBJ2-2; clone_size: NA; v_call: TRBV5-1; cdr3_aa: CASSLVPAGLNTGELFF; cdr3_nt: TGCGCCAGCAGCTTGGTTCCAGCGGGCCTAAACACCGGGGAGCTGTTTTTT
d_call: TRBD1; j_call: TRBJ2-7; clone_size: NA; v_call: TRBV13; cdr3_aa: CASSSMTGAEQYF; cdr3_nt: TGTGCCAGCAGCTCAATGACAGGGGCCGAGCAGTACTTC
d_call: TRBD2; j_call: TRBJ2-3; clone_size: NA; v_call: TRBV6-5; cdr3_aa: CASTGREGLATQYF; cdr3_nt: TGTGCCAGCACAGGGCGGGAGGGCCTGGCTACGCAGTATTTT
d_call: NA; j_call: TRBJ1-1; clone_size: NA; v_call: TRBV29-1; cdr3_aa: CSVETRVNTEAFF; cdr3_nt: TGCAGCGTTGAAACTAGGGTGAACACTGAAGCTTTCTTT
d_call: TRBD2; j_call: TRBJ2-3; clone_size: once; v_call: TRBV27; cdr3_aa: CASSVSGAISTDTQYF; cdr3_nt: TGTGCCAGCAGCGTTAGCGGGGCTATTAGCACAGATACGCAGTATTTT
d_call: NA; j_call: TRBJ2-7; clone_size: NA; v_call: TRBV7-6; cdr3_aa: CASSLVGEGYEQYF; cdr3_nt: TGTGCCAGCAGCTTAGTAGGTGAGGGATACGAGCAGTACTTC
d_call: NA; j_call: TRBJ1-1; clone_size: NA; v_call: TRBV28; cdr3_aa: CASSPRPWGKGTEAFF; cdr3_nt: TGTGCCAGCAGTCCCAGACCGTGGGGAAAGGGGACTGAAGCTTTCTTT
d_call: TRBD1; j_call: TRBJ1-1; clone_size: NA; v_call: TRBV5-1; cdr3_aa: CASSVGQPNTEAFF; cdr3_nt: TGCGCCAGCAGCGTGGGACAGCCGAACACTGAAGCTTTCTTT
d_call: TRBD1; j_call: TRBJ2-7; clone_size: NA; v_call: TRBV27; cdr3_aa: CASSLASGGTYEQYF; cdr3_nt: TGTGCCAGCAGTTTAGCTTCAGGGGGTACCTACGAGCAGTACTTC
d_call: NA; j_call: TRBJ2-7; clone_size: NA; v_call: TRBV19; cdr3_aa: CASSIRRIGDEQYF; cdr3_nt: TGTGCCAGTAGTATTCGTCGGATAGGGGACGAGCAGTACTTC
d_call: TRBD1; j_call: TRBJ1-1; clone_size: NA; v_call: TRBV29-1; cdr3_aa: CSVGTGGTEAFF; cdr3_nt: TGCAGCGTCGGGACAGGGGGAACTGAAGCTTTCTTT
d_call: TRBD2; j_call: TRBJ2-5; clone_size: NA; v_call: TRBV11-1; cdr3_aa: CASSLGLAGARKETQYF; cdr3_nt: TGTGCCAGCAGCTTAGGACTAGCGGGAGCTAGGAAAGAGACCCAGTACTTC
d_call: TRBD1; j_call: TRBJ2-4; clone_size: NA; v_call: TRBV15; cdr3_aa: CATSRLTGSKNIQYF; cdr3_nt: TGTGCCACCAGCAGATTGACAGGGTCCAAAAACATTCAGTACTTC
d_call: TRBD1; j_call: TRBJ1-4; clone_size: once; v_call: TRBV5-1; cdr3_aa: CASSFRQGDNEKLFF; cdr3_nt: TGCGCCAGCAGCTTCCGACAGGGCGATAATGAAAAACTGTTTTTT
d_call: NA; j_call: TRBJ1-1; clone_size: NA; v_call: TRBV5-1; cdr3_aa: CASNFDRMNTEAFF; cdr3_nt: TGCGCCAGCAACTTCGACAGGATGAACACTGAAGCTTTCTTT
d_call: NA; j_call: TRBJ1-2; clone_size: NA; v_call: TRBV2; cdr3_aa: CASSEHRVGDYGYTF; cdr3_nt: TGTGCCAGCAGTGAGCACAGGGTGGGTGACTATGGCTACACCTTC
d_call: NA; j_call: TRBJ2-7; clone_size: NA; v_call: TRBV5-4; cdr3_aa: CASSSPGRLSEQYF; cdr3_nt: TGTGCCAGCAGCTCTCCGGGACGCCTCAGCGAGCAGTACTTC
d_call: NA; j_call: TRBJ1-2; clone_size: NA; v_call: TRBV5-1; cdr3_aa: CASSSGAVYGYTF; cdr3_nt: TGCGCCAGCAGCTCAGGGGCGGTCTATGGCTACACCTTC